A selection of T cell receptor beta chains follows, all from one sample in a study of early T cells in non-severe SARS-CoV-2 infection. TCRdb processed the 5' RACE reads anew with MiXCR; each CDR3 protein has one entry. This sample carries roughly 35,000 distinct CDR3 sequences, about 7% of them seen once, and the ten largest clones take roughly 4.1%. The sequencing sample was made of whole blood. The source is an adult who was a healthcare worker with PCR-confirmed SARS-CoV-2 infection or an uninfected control (not recorded which). CDR3s include the opening cysteine and the closing phenylalanine or tryptophan. The D gene is left open where the match is weak. Clone size is shown for a subset of rows, as once, few, many or a class of expanded clone.

V gene,J gene,D gene,clone size,CDR3 DNA,CDR3 protein
TRBV27,TRBJ2-7,TRBD2,many,TGTGCCAGCAGTTTAGTCGCCGGGACTAGCGGGGGTAGCTCCTACGAGCAGTACTTC,CASSLVAGTSGGSSYEQYF
TRBV5-5,TRBJ2-6,TRBD1,many,TGTGCCAGCAGCCGAACATTGGGACAGTCTTCCTCTGGGGCCAACGTCCTGACTTTC,CASSRTLGQSSSGANVLTF
TRBV28,TRBJ1-5,TRBD1,many,TGTGCCAGCAGTACAGGGGTCGGTCAGCCCCAGCATTTT,CASSTGVGQPQHF
TRBV7-8,TRBJ2-1,TRBD2,few,TGTGCCAGCAGCTCCTTAGCGGGAGAACGGGATGAGCAGTTCTTC,CASSSLAGERDEQFF
TRBV12-3/TRBV12-4,TRBJ2-7,-,-,TGTGCCAGCAGAGGGGACGGTCTCTACGAGCAGTACTTC,CASRGDGLYEQYF
TRBV20-1,TRBJ2-5,-,many,TGCAGTGCTAGCACAAACGAAGAGACCCAGTACTTC,CSASTNEETQYF
TRBV2,TRBJ2-7,-,many,TGTGCCAGCGGAACGGGTCTCTCCCCCGAGCAGTACTTC,CASGTGLSPEQYF
TRBV7-2,TRBJ2-7,-,many,TGTGCCAGCAGCTTAGGGCCCGGGGGGCCCTACGAGCAGTACTTC,CASSLGPGGPYEQYF
TRBV20-1,TRBJ2-1,-,many,TGCAGTGCCCCAGCTGGACAGCGGGGCAATGAGCAGTTCTTC,CSAPAGQRGNEQFF
TRBV5-1,TRBJ2-1,TRBD2,many,TGCGCCAGCAGCCCGGGACCGGGGGGCAATGAGCAGTTCTTC,CASSPGPGGNEQFF
TRBV15,TRBJ2-1,-,-,TGTGCCACCAGCGGGGGAGCTGGGTACAATGAGCAGTTCTTC,CATSGGAGYNEQFF
TRBV3-1,TRBJ2-7,-,many,TGTGCCAGCAGCCTTAAAGGACGTACAACCTACGAGCAGTACTTC,CASSLKGRTTYEQYF
TRBV9,TRBJ2-1,-,-,TGCGCCAGCAGCGTAGGCGGGTTCGAGCAGTTCTTC,CASSVGGFEQFF
TRBV9,TRBJ2-7,TRBD1,few,TGTGCCAGCAGCGTCGACAGGGACTACGAGCAGTACTTC,CASSVDRDYEQYF
TRBV10-3,TRBJ1-4,TRBD1,many,TGTGCCGCCCAGACAGGGTTGGATGAAAAACTGTTTTTT,CAAQTGLDEKLFF
TRBV7-9,TRBJ2-5,-,few,TGTGCCAGCATACCGGCCGGGAAAGAGACCCAGTACTTC,CASIPAGKETQYF
TRBV12-3/TRBV12-4,TRBJ2-7,TRBD1,many,TGTGCCAGCAGTCCACAGGGGGCGATTGATTACGAGCAGTACTTC,CASSPQGAIDYEQYF
TRBV6-5,TRBJ1-6,-,many,TGTGCCAGCAGTGGCCCCTTCCTCCACTTT,CASSGPFLHF
TRBV18,TRBJ2-5,-,-,TGTGCCAGCTCACCAAGAACGGCAAACCAAGAGACCCAGTACTTC,CASSPRTANQETQYF
TRBV25-1,TRBJ2-4,-,many,TGTGCCAGCAGCGCAGAGGGCATTCAGTACTTC,CASSAEGIQYF